These T cell receptor beta chains were read from a single sample in a study of human T cells and chemical hapten exposure. MiXCR was run by TCRdb on the RACE reads, yielding one entry per CDR3 protein. Of 85,000 to 95,000 distinct CDR3 sequences listed, approximately 10% are singletons. The sample was whole blood, taken in connection with sensitization to the hapten diphenylcyclopropenone (DPC). The origin of the receptors is a man aged 40-55 years with alopecia areata. Some clones in this sample may be carry-over from other donors' samples. Each CDR3 is given with its conserved first and last residue. Fields, in order: D gene, clone size, V gene, J gene, CDR3 DNA, CDR3 protein. A D gene is named only where the DNA matches it firmly. Some rows have no size entry. The others give once, few or many, or a class for an expanded clone.

D gene: -; clone size: many; V gene: TRBV20-1; J gene: TRBJ1-5; CDR3 DNA: TGCAGTGCTAGAGGACAGTACTACAATCAGCCCCAGCATTTT; CDR3 protein: CSARGQYYNQPQHF
D gene: -; clone size: many; V gene: TRBV11-2; J gene: TRBJ1-1; CDR3 DNA: TGTGCCAGCAGCTTGACAAACACTGAAGCTTTCTTT; CDR3 protein: CASSLTNTEAFF
D gene: TRBD1; clone size: few; V gene: TRBV4-1; J gene: TRBJ1-2; CDR3 DNA: TGCGCCAGCAGCCTAGAAACAGGGGGCGCTGGCTACACCTTC; CDR3 protein: CASSLETGGAGYTF
D gene: -; clone size: many; V gene: TRBV27; J gene: TRBJ1-1; CDR3 DNA: TGTGCCAGCAAAGGACAGTCGAACACTGAAGCTTTCTTT; CDR3 protein: CASKGQSNTEAFF
D gene: -; clone size: -; V gene: TRBV20-1; J gene: TRBJ2-1; CDR3 DNA: TGCAGTGCTAGACGGGGGTTCAATGAGCAGTTCTTC; CDR3 protein: CSARRGFNEQFF
D gene: -; clone size: -; V gene: TRBV11-1; J gene: TRBJ2-7; CDR3 DNA: TGTGCCAGCAGCTCGCGCTCCTACGAGCAGTACTTC; CDR3 protein: CASSSRSYEQYF
D gene: -; clone size: many; V gene: TRBV4-1; J gene: TRBJ1-1; CDR3 DNA: TGCGCCAGCAGCCACAGGGGCGAAGCTTTCTTT; CDR3 protein: CASSHRGEAFF
D gene: TRBD2; clone size: few; V gene: TRBV12-3/TRBV12-4; J gene: TRBJ2-1; CDR3 DNA: TGTGCCAGCAGTTTCGGGACTAGCGGGAGTCCGAATGAGCAGTTCTTC; CDR3 protein: CASSFGTSGSPNEQFF
D gene: -; clone size: few; V gene: TRBV18; J gene: TRBJ1-1; CDR3 DNA: TGTGCCAGCTCACCACTAGGAAACGCTGAAGCTTTCTTT; CDR3 protein: CASSPLGNAEAFF
D gene: TRBD2; clone size: -; V gene: TRBV12-3/TRBV12-4; J gene: TRBJ2-7; CDR3 DNA: TGTGCCAGCAGTACCCAGACTAGCGGGAGGGACGAGCAGTACTTC; CDR3 protein: CASSTQTSGRDEQYF
D gene: -; clone size: few; V gene: TRBV12-3/TRBV12-4; J gene: TRBJ1-5; CDR3 DNA: TGTGCCAGCAGATCCCAGGACGGGATTCAGCCCCAGCATTTT; CDR3 protein: CASRSQDGIQPQHF
D gene: -; clone size: many; V gene: TRBV7-2; J gene: TRBJ1-5; CDR3 DNA: TGTGCCAGCAGCTTGGGGACATCCGGACCCCAGCATTTT; CDR3 protein: CASSLGTSGPQHF
D gene: -; clone size: -; V gene: TRBV11-2; J gene: TRBJ2-3; CDR3 DNA: TGTGCCAGCAGCTGGGCTCCCAGGGATACGCAGTATTTT; CDR3 protein: CASSWAPRDTQYF
D gene: -; clone size: few; V gene: TRBV6-2/TRBV6-3; J gene: TRBJ2-1; CDR3 DNA: TGTGCCAGCAGCCCTGGGGGGACACTCCAATACAATGAGCAGTTCTTC; CDR3 protein: CASSPGGTLQYNEQFF
D gene: -; clone size: many; V gene: TRBV25-1; J gene: TRBJ1-6; CDR3 DNA: TGTGCCAGCAGGGCCGACAGGTCCAATTTGGATTCACCCCTCCACTTT; CDR3 protein: CASRADRSNLDSPLHF
D gene: TRBD2; clone size: few; V gene: TRBV6-2/TRBV6-3; J gene: TRBJ2-3; CDR3 DNA: TGTGCCAGCAGCCTAGCGGGAGATACGCAGTATTTT; CDR3 protein: CASSLAGDTQYF
D gene: -; clone size: few; V gene: TRBV12-3/TRBV12-4; J gene: TRBJ2-2; CDR3 DNA: TGTGCCAGCAGTCAGACAGGGAGGCACACCGGGGAGCTGTTTTTT; CDR3 protein: CASSQTGRHTGELFF
D gene: -; clone size: few; V gene: TRBV6-5; J gene: TRBJ1-1; CDR3 DNA: TGTGCCAGCAGTTTTTACGGAGGCTGGGGGGGAAGGAACACTGAAGCTTTCTTT; CDR3 protein: CASSFYGGWGGRNTEAFF
D gene: -; clone size: -; V gene: TRBV25-1; J gene: TRBJ1-5; CDR3 DNA: TGTGCCAGCATGGGGGGGGGTAGCAATCAGCCCCAGCATTTT; CDR3 protein: CASMGGGSNQPQHF
D gene: -; clone size: few; V gene: TRBV6-2/TRBV6-3; J gene: TRBJ2-7; CDR3 DNA: TGTGCCAGCAGTTACGAGGGGGGATTCCCGTCCTACGAGCAGTACTTC; CDR3 protein: CASSYEGGFPSYEQYF
D gene: TRBD1; clone size: -; V gene: TRBV6-5; J gene: TRBJ1-1; CDR3 DNA: TGTGCCAGCAGTTTCTTAACAGGGGGCCCGTCTGAAGCTTTCTTT; CDR3 protein: CASSFLTGGPSEAFF
D gene: TRBD1; clone size: many; V gene: TRBV5-1; J gene: TRBJ1-1; CDR3 DNA: TGCGCCAGCAGCTGGGGACAGGGTGAATGGGCTTTCTTT; CDR3 protein: CASSWGQGEWAFF
D gene: -; clone size: -; V gene: TRBV30; J gene: TRBJ1-1; CDR3 DNA: TGTGCCTGGAGTAAGGGGGAGAACACTGAAGCTTTCTTT; CDR3 protein: CAWSKGENTEAFF
D gene: TRBD2; clone size: few; V gene: TRBV7-2; J gene: TRBJ2-3; CDR3 DNA: TGTGCCAGCAGCTCTCGGACTAGCGGCACAGATACGCAGTATTTT; CDR3 protein: CASSSRTSGTDTQYF
D gene: -; clone size: many; V gene: TRBV27; J gene: TRBJ1-2; CDR3 DNA: TGTGCCAGCAGTTCTATCCGCGACAGACTGAATGGCTACACCTTC; CDR3 protein: CASSSIRDRLNGYTF
D gene: -; clone size: few; V gene: TRBV7-9; J gene: TRBJ1-5; CDR3 DNA: TGTGCCAGCAGCTTAGCGGGGGCAAATCAGCCCCAGCATTTT; CDR3 protein: CASSLAGANQPQHF
D gene: -; clone size: -; V gene: TRBV6-5; J gene: TRBJ2-1; CDR3 DNA: TGTGCCAGCAGCCCTTTTGTGAGGGCCAATGAGCAGTTCTTC; CDR3 protein: CASSPFVRANEQFF
D gene: -; clone size: -; V gene: TRBV5-1; J gene: TRBJ1-5; CDR3 DNA: TGCGCCAGCAGCCTGGCTCCCCTGGACAGCTACAATCAGCCCCAGCATTTT; CDR3 protein: CASSLAPLDSYNQPQHF
D gene: -; clone size: many; V gene: TRBV14; J gene: TRBJ1-2; CDR3 DNA: TGTGCCAGCAGCCAGGTCGGACAGACTTCTAACTATGGCTACACCTTC; CDR3 protein: CASSQVGQTSNYGYTF
D gene: -; clone size: few; V gene: TRBV29-1; J gene: TRBJ1-1; CDR3 DNA: TGCAGCGTTGAGTATTCCGCCCGGGGGGCTTTCTTT; CDR3 protein: CSVEYSARGAFF
D gene: TRBD2; clone size: few; V gene: TRBV13; J gene: TRBJ2-1; CDR3 DNA: TGTGCCAGCAGCTTGGTCACTAGCGCTGAGCAGTTCTTC; CDR3 protein: CASSLVTSAEQFF
D gene: TRBD2; clone size: -; V gene: TRBV12-3/TRBV12-4; J gene: TRBJ2-2; CDR3 DNA: TGTGCCAGCAGTTTTCCCCAAAGCGGGATCGGGGAGCTGTTTTTT; CDR3 protein: CASSFPQSGIGELFF
D gene: -; clone size: -; V gene: TRBV27; J gene: TRBJ2-2; CDR3 DNA: TGTGCCAGCAGTTTAGTCAGGGGACTAGGGGAGCTGTTTTTT; CDR3 protein: CASSLVRGLGELFF
D gene: TRBD2; clone size: few; V gene: TRBV12-3/TRBV12-4; J gene: TRBJ2-5; CDR3 DNA: TGTGCCAGTAGGGCAGAGGGACTAGCGGGAGAACCCCAGTACTTC; CDR3 protein: CASRAEGLAGEPQYF
D gene: -; clone size: few; V gene: TRBV7-6; J gene: TRBJ2-1; CDR3 DNA: TGTGCCAGCACCCCCTCCACGTCCTCAGGGCAGTTCTTC; CDR3 protein: CASTPSTSSGQFF